This TCR beta chain was observed in a study of blood T cell repertoires in COVID-19 (dated by TCRdb to the early 2020s). Context from the whole study: Samples from collaborators originated in the United States, Italy and Spain and spanned both the acute and convalescent phases of COVID-19. Samples came from the ongoing ImmuneRACE study (first 160 participants) plus 1,254 subjects from 6 global collaborators. The material from the prospective study consisted of cDNA or gDNA derived from T cells, B-cell-depleted T cells, or PBMCs. A freely available public database, intended as a resource for researchers studying the immune response to SARS-CoV-2, is where the repertoires were released. Where HLA class I and class II types were available, the types were taken from metadata supplied by the sample provider, not from assay-based typing. Sample metadata almost always included a de-identified subject ID, COVID-19 status, age in years and sex. The dataset comprised deeply sampled blood TCRbeta repertoires from subjects exposed to, actively infected with, or recovered from COVID-19. Broader findings and caveats from the paper: The amount of clinical and demographic metadata varied by source and participant and was provided uncurated.

TCRbeta CDR3 regions were amplified from genomic DNA using the immunoSEQ Assay, a bias-controlled multiplex PCR. The authors' pipeline ran thus. The number of nucleated cells in each sample was estimated by amplification of reference gene primers within the assay. To quantify the absolute abundance of each unique TCRbeta CDR3 rearrangement, sequence reads were collapsed and filtered. For each sample, productive Simpson clonality was calculated by taking the square root of Simpson's diversity index across productive rearrangements. The source is immuneACCESS, and TCRdb retained only in-frame sequences with V and J called. Part of the clones is not carried over; for the studies checked, unresolved V genes explain less than half of this, and the remainder is unexplained. The DNA was the basis for D and trimming; V, J and clone size are from that table. The sample table records approximately 270,000 clones; over 75% of these occur just once. The ten biggest clones cover less than 2% of the sample.

The CDR3 contains 12 residues, cysteine and phenylalanine counted. Only the CDR3 DNA stays, 36 bases, in frame from base 1. At the junction V is shortened by 3 bases and J by 7 bases, with 9 bases in between. Reading the germline V gene gives CDR1 MNHNS and CDR2 SASEGT. In the prospective study, participants were roughly 18 to 100 years old, resided in around 25 geographic areas of the United States, and were enrolled through a virtual design. Cohort assignment in the prospective study relied on participant-reported clinical history from a screening survey and a study questionnaire. For ImmuneRACE Cohort 3, a participant was defined as recovered based on two consecutive negative NP/OP PCR tests, clearance by a healthcare professional, or resolution of symptoms. In the prospective study, mobile phlebotomists collected whole blood, serum and a nasopharyngeal or oropharyngeal swab from each participant. Over an approximately 2-month period, participants in the prospective study had the option of providing additional blood draws and questionnaires. Before DNA extraction, blood samples from the prospective study were shipped at room temperature or frozen.

In regard to this clone: What this receptor recognizes is not known. Base quality data are lacking; no much larger clone is found one base away.

The rearrangement combines TRBV6-1 with TRBJ1-2; no D gene can be assigned with confidence. The TCR originated in a middle-aged man who had recovered from COVID-19. Sequencing used PBMCs or T cells enriched from blood (not recorded which). CDR3 reads: CASSDSTIGYTF. At the DNA level, the sequence is TGTGCCAGCAGTGACAGTACCATTGGCTACACCTTC.